These 23 T cell receptor beta chains originate from one sample sequenced in a study of OX40 agonist ivuxolimab in advanced cancers. Method: immunoSEQ multiplex PCR; TCRdb's copy keeps in-frame clones and lacks some. The table shows some 60,000 clones, with 65% to 85% occurring only once. The sample was CD4+ or CD8+ T cells sorted from blood, taken in a trial of the OX40 agonist ivuxolimab. These TCRs come from an adult with an advanced solid tumor such as melanoma, head and neck, liver or kidney cancer.

This chain joins TRBV6-1 and TRBJ1-5, with D perhaps matching TRBD1 (5 bases). CDR1 is MNHNS, CDR2 SASEGT, per germline. This CDR3 is 14 amino acids long. Trimming removed 6 bases from V and 3 bases from J, with 12 bases in between. The CDR3 bases are TGTGCCAGCAGCGACGGGGGACTCAATCAGCCCCAGCATTTT. Encoded protein: CASSDGGLNQPQHF.

This chain joins TRBV15 and TRBJ1-1; D gene uncertain. The CDR3 runs 13 residues. Germline lookup yields CDR1 LNHNV and CDR2 YYDKDF (reference sequence). V was shortened by 5 bases and J by 0 bases, with 7 bases between the two germline ends. CDR3 protein: CATSLGMNTEAFF. The CDR3, as DNA: TGTGCCACCAGCCTGGGAATGAACACTGAAGCTTTCTTT.

The sample holds one count of this clone. J is TRBJ2-7 and V is TRBV7-2; 10 bases align to TRBD2. CDR3 length: 17 amino acids. Germline V gives CDR1 SGHTA, CDR2 FQGNSA. V gave up 2 bases and J gave up 2 bases; unmatched junction bases: 9. As DNA, the CDR3 is TGTGCCAGCAGCTTAACGGGAGGACTAGCGGATGCCTACGAGCAGTACTTC. Its protein product is CASSLTGGLADAYEQYF. The full variable domain, its missing parts supplied by reference TRBV7-2 and TRBJ2-7, is GAGVSQSPSNKVTEKGKDVELRCDPISGHTALYWYRQSLGQGLEFLIYFQGNSAPDKSGLPSDRFSAERTGGSVSTLTIQRTQQEDSAVYLCASSLTGGLADAYEQYFGPGTRLTVT.

J is TRBJ2-5 and V is TRBV6-1, with 10 positions matching TRBD1. The CDR3 sequence is 14 residues long. After removal of 6 bases from V and 5 bases from J, the junction contained 6 bases not matched to a gene. CDR1 and CDR2 from the germline V gene are MNHNS and SASEGT. The CDR3 reads CASRSVTGGETQYF. Here the CDR3 DNA reads TGTGCCAGCAGAAGCGTGACAGGGGGCGAGACCCAGTACTTC.

The chain combines TRBV7-2 with TRBJ2-7; 9 bases match TRBD1. V trimming: 4 bases; J trimming: 3 bases; junction bases outside the gene matches: 7. The CDR3 totals 15 residues. Germline V gene data show CDR1 as SGHTA and CDR2 as FQGNSA. The CDR3 bases are TGTGCCAGCAGCTCGCGGACAGGGGAAGGCTACGAGCAGTACTTC. Its protein is CASSSRTGEGYEQYF.

The rearrangement links TRBV5-1 to TRBJ2-3, with 7 bases identical to TRBD2. Trimming removed 4 bases from V and 3 bases from J; junction bases left unmatched: 11. Germline CDR1 is SGHRS and CDR2 is YFSETQ. The CDR3 loop spans 16 amino acids. The CDR3 sequence: CASSIRLAQRTDTQYF. CDR3 DNA: TGCGCCAGCAGCATCCGACTAGCCCAGAGAACAGATACGCAGTATTTT.

The chain recombines TRBV5-1 with TRBJ2-1, with D hard to call. This CDR3 has 15 residues. Germline loops: CDR1 SGHRS, CDR2 YFSETQ. The ends were cut back, 1 base at V and 0 bases at J, with 8 bases in the middle. This CDR3 reads CASSLFANSYNEQFF. For the CDR3, the DNA is TGCGCCAGCAGCTTGTTCGCGAACTCCTACAATGAGCAGTTCTTC.

The chain is built from TRBV5-4 and TRBJ2-3; no clear D gene. The CDR3 spans 14 residues. Trimming shortened V by 2 bases and J by 3 bases, and 10 bases separated the two germline ends. CDR1 and CDR2 from the germline V gene are SGHNT and YYREEE (reference sequence). In nucleotides, the CDR3 is TGTGCCAGCAGCTTTCCTCAAACGACAGATACGCAGTATTTT. This encodes CASSFPQTTDTQYF.

DNA for the CDR3: TGTGCCAGTAGGGGGACAGGGAGGTCCTACAATGAGCAGTTCTTC. It encodes CASRGTGRSYNEQFF. The rearrangement uses TRBV7-2 and TRBJ2-1, with TRBD1 matching over 9 bases. Per germline, CDR1 SGHTA and CDR2 FQGNSA. V shed 9 bases and J 1 base; nucleotides not matched to a gene: 7. The CDR3 consists of 15 residues.

The chain joins TRBV2 to TRBJ2-3, with 9 bases lining up with TRBD2. The length of the CDR3 is 12 residues. Germline assignment: CDR1 SNHLY and CDR2 FYNNEI. V was pared by 8 bases and J by 4 bases, with 1 base of the junction left unmatched. The CDR3 bases are TGTGCCAGCGGACTAGCGCCAGATACGCAGTATTTT. Amino acid sequence: CASGLAPDTQYF.

The chain is built from TRBV7-2 and TRBJ2-5, with D uncertain. Trimming cost V 2 bases and J 5 bases, with 6 bases left between them. Looked up from germline, CDR1 is SGHTA and CDR2 is FQGNSA. The CDR3 covers 12 residues. The CDR3 nucleotides read TGTGCCAGCAGCTTAAATGTGGAGACCCAGTACTTC. Encoded protein: CASSLNVETQYF.

V and J are TRBV27 and TRBJ1-2; 8 bases agree with TRBD1. In germline, CDR1 is MNHEY, CDR2 SMNVEV (reference sequence). Trimming cost V 5 bases and J 4 bases; bases outside gene matches: 9. This CDR3 is built from 15 residues. The CDR3 nucleotides are TGTGCCAGCAGTCCCAGACAGGGGTTTACCTATGGCTACACCTTC. Translating it yields CASSPRQGFTYGYTF.

The V and J genes are TRBV9 and TRBJ2-6, with TRBD1 as a possible D gene (6 bases). Germline CDR1 and CDR2: SGDLS and YYNGEE. The length of the CDR3 is 18 residues. Trimming left V 0 bases short and J 0 bases short, with 13 bases between. In nucleotides, the CDR3 is TGTGCCAGCAGCGTAGGATGGGGGCCAAGCTCTGGGGCCAACGTCCTGACTTTC. Translated, it gives CASSVGWGPSSGANVLTF.

Only a few counts were recorded for this clone. This sequence joins TRBV13 and TRBJ2-1, with 13 nucleotides matching TRBD2. Trimming removed 2 bases from V and 6 bases from J; junction bases left unmatched: 4. The germline CDR1 and CDR2 sequences are PRHDT and FYEKMQ (reference sequence). CDR3 length: 16 residues. CDR3 nucleotides: TGTGCCAGCAGCTTACCGGGACTAGCGGGATCCAATGAGCAGTTCTTC. It translates to CASSLPGLAGSNEQFF.

The rearrangement joins TRBV19 to TRBJ2-1, with D tentatively TRBD2 (6 bases). The CDR3 length is 16 residues. Germline V lookup: CDR1 LNHDA, CDR2 SQIVND (reference sequence). Trimming removed 8 bases from V and 6 bases from J, with 23 bases in between. CDR3: CASSPLLAWAINEQFF. The CDR3 DNA reads TGTGCCAGTTCCCCCCTACTAGCATGGGCGATCAATGAGCAGTTCTTC.

The gene calls are TRBV6-1 and TRBJ1-5; 7 bases match TRBD1. This CDR3 has 14 residues. Germline lookup yields CDR1 MNHNS and CDR2 SASEGT. V was clipped by 9 bases and J by 0 bases; unmatched bases: 5. The CDR3 nucleotides read TGTGCCAGTGGGACAGATTATAGCAATCAGCCCCAGCATTTT. It specifies CASGTDYSNQPQHF.

The rearrangement links TRBV11-2 to TRBJ1-5, with 8 nucleotides matching TRBD1. The V gene end was trimmed by 4 bases and the J gene end by 9 bases; junction bases not matched to a gene: 5. The CDR3 length is 13 residues. Germline-derived CDR1 and CDR2 are SGHAT and FQNNGV. CDR3: CASSSDRGGPQHF. DNA for the CDR3: TGTGCCAGCAGCTCCGACAGGGGTGGGCCCCAGCATTTT.

The V gene is TRBV5-4, the J gene TRBJ1-1, with D possibly TRBD1 on 6 matching bases. Germline CDR1 reads SGHNT; CDR2 reads YYREEE (reference sequence). This CDR3 is built from 14 residues. The ends were cut back, 0 bases at V and 3 bases at J, with 9 bases in the middle. CDR3 sequence (DNA): TGTGCCAGCAGCTTGGCTGGGGGGCACACTGAAGCTTTCTTT. It yields the protein CASSLAGGHTEAFF.

V usage is TRBV19 and J usage is TRBJ2-6; possibly TRBD2 for D (5 bases). The CDR3 extends over 15 amino acids. Germline values: CDR1 LNHDA, CDR2 SQIVND (reference sequence). The V and J ends lost 7 bases and 0 bases respectively, with 10 bases between them. The CDR3 loop is CASTYAGSGANVLTF. The CDR3, as DNA: TGTGCCAGTACCTACGCGGGCTCTGGGGCCAACGTCCTGACTTTC.

This chain uses TRBV11-3 with TRBJ1-1, with 7 bases identical to TRBD1. J was trimmed by 7 bases and V by 1 base; bases with no gene match: 0. The CDR3 sequence is 12 residues long. Germline V gene data show CDR1 as SGHNT and CDR2 as YENEEA. As DNA, the CDR3 is TGTGCCAGCAGCTTAGGGGACAGTGAAGCTTTCTTT. This translates into CASSLGDSEAFF.

In its sample, this clone was seen many times. The CDR3 DNA sequence: TGTGCCAGCAGCTTACGGTTCGGACTAGAACCTAGCAATCAGCCCCAGCATTTT. This encodes CASSLRFGLEPSNQPQHF. The chain is built from TRBV7-2 and TRBJ1-5; D is undetermined. This CDR3 contains 18 residues. V dropped 2 bases and J dropped 0 bases, with 17 bases sitting between them. Germline CDR1 SGHTA, CDR2 FQGNSA.

The rearrangement joins TRBV15 to TRBJ1-2; D ambiguous. CDR1 and CDR2 (germline): LNHNV, YYDKDF (reference sequence). This CDR3 has 14 amino acids. Trimming stripped 1 base from V and 3 bases from J, with 9 bases between. The CDR3: CATSRGAWDYGYTF. In DNA form, the CDR3 reads TGTGCCACCAGCAGAGGGGCCTGGGACTATGGCTACACCTTC.

In this sample, this clone turned up once. The genes are TRBV6-1 and TRBJ1-1, with unresolved D. Germline CDR1 reads MNHNS; CDR2 reads SASEGT. Trimming pared 5 bases from V and 1 base from J, leaving 14 bases between. This CDR3 has 15 amino acids. CDR3 amino acids: CASSPLVGSNTEAFF. CDR3 DNA: TGTGCCAGCAGTCCCCTTGTGGGGTCGAACACTGAAGCTTTCTTT.